Below are 18 T cell receptor beta chains sequenced from a single sample in a study of early T cells in non-severe SARS-CoV-2 infection. MiXCR, run by TCRdb on the 5' RACE reads, gives a single entry per CDR3 protein. The data show some 77,000 distinct CDR3 sequences, 9% to 10% seen once. The sequencing input was whole blood. These TCRs come from an adult who was a healthcare worker with PCR-confirmed SARS-CoV-2 infection or an uninfected control (not recorded which).

This clonotype was seen at least ten times. This rearrangement joins TRBV12-3 or TRBV12-4 to TRBJ1-1; TRBD1 aligns across 7 bases. The V gene end was trimmed by 8 bases and the J gene end by 4 bases; junction bases not matched to a gene: 7. There are 13 residues in the CDR3. The CDR3 loop reads CASSQGQITEAFF. As DNA, the CDR3 is TGTGCCAGCTCACAGGGGCAGATCACTGAAGCTTTCTTT.

This clonotype has at least ten counts. The chain combines TRBV2 with TRBJ1-5, with 9 bases lining up with TRBD1. Germline V lookup: CDR1 SNHLY, CDR2 FYNNEI. J gave up 1 base and V 2 bases, and 6 bases lay outside the gene matches. CDR3 length: 17 residues. DNA of the CDR3: TGTGCCAGCAGTGAAATAGGGACAGGGAGGAGCAATCAGCCCCAGCATTTT. This encodes CASSEIGTGRSNQPQHF.

This clonotype was detected ten times or more. This chain connects TRBV7-2 to TRBJ1-2, with no clear D. The CDR3 has 15 residues. Germline CDR1 and CDR2: SGHTA and FQGNSA. V dropped 5 bases and J dropped 4 bases, with 17 bases sitting between them. CDR3 DNA: TGTGCCAGCAGCCCCGTAGGGAGTGACGCCTATGGCTACACCTTC. The encoded protein is CASSPVGSDAYGYTF.

This chain joins TRBV2 and TRBJ2-1; D remains ambiguous. V was pared by 3 bases and J by 5 bases, with 11 bases between. CDR1 is SNHLY, CDR2 FYNNEI, per germline. The CDR3 consists of 14 residues. The CDR3 DNA reads as TGTGCCAGCAGTGATAAACTGGGCAACAATGAGCAGTTCTTC. Encoded protein: CASSDKLGNNEQFF.

This clonotype was observed many times. The chain employs TRBV5-5 and TRBJ2-2, with a weak D call TRBD2 (6 bases). Trimming took 5 bases from V and 5 from J, leaving 19 bases between them. Per the germline V gene, CDR1 is SGHKS and CDR2 is YYEKEE (reference sequence). The CDR3 consists of 16 residues. The CDR3, as DNA: TGTGCCAGCAGTCATTGGGGGACTGCTCTAACCGGGGAGCTGTTTTTT. Translated: CASSHWGTALTGELFF.

This clonotype showed up just a few times. The rearrangement joins TRBV6-2 or TRBV6-3 to TRBJ2-7, with 10 bases lining up with TRBD2. The CDR3 contains 16 residues. V shed 0 bases, J shed 0 bases, and the junction held 2 bases outside the gene matches. The germline V gene has CDR1 MNHEY and CDR2 SVGEGT. The CDR3 nucleotides are TGTGCCAGCAGTTACTCGGCTAGCGGGAGCTCCTACGAGCAGTACTTC. Amino acid sequence: CASSYSASGSSYEQYF.

Many counts were recorded for this clonotype. The rearrangement links TRBV12-3 or TRBV12-4 to TRBJ2-7; TRBD2 agrees at 7 bases. With V trimmed by 7 bases and J by 10 bases, 10 bases remained unmatched. The CDR3 extends over 12 amino acids. CDR3 sequence: CASTFAAGVQYF. As DNA, the CDR3 is TGTGCCAGCACCTTTGCCGCGGGAGTACAGTACTTC.

This clonotype was observed at least ten times. The chain is built from TRBV15 and TRBJ1-4, with D perhaps TRBD1 (5 bases). Per the germline V gene, CDR1 is LNHNV and CDR2 is YYDKDF (reference sequence). This CDR3 contains 16 residues. V lost 1 base, J lost 4 bases, and 13 bases lay in between. The chain's CDR3 is CATSRAPTAVNEKLFF. For the CDR3, the DNA is TGTGCCACCAGCAGAGCCCCGACAGCCGTTAATGAAAAACTGTTTTTT.

This clonotype was observed many times. This chain joins TRBV7-8 and TRBJ2-7, with D uncertain. Germline CDR1 SGHVS, CDR2 FQNEAQ. Trimming left V 5 bases short and J 4 bases short, with 15 bases between. This CDR3 contains 14 residues. CDR3 loop: CASSPDFGSYEQYF. In DNA form, the CDR3 reads TGTGCCAGCAGCCCCGACTTCGGATCTTACGAGCAGTACTTC.

The rearrangement joins TRBV5-4 to TRBJ1-3, with D hard to call. The CDR3 spans 13 residues. The germline V and J ends were trimmed by 1 base and 4 bases, with 6 bases remaining between them. From germline, CDR1 is SGHNT and CDR2 YYREEE (reference sequence). The CDR3: CASSLSGGNTIYF. DNA of the CDR3: TGTGCCAGCAGCTTGTCTGGGGGAAACACCATATATTTT.

In this sample, this clonotype turned up a few times. CDR3 loop: CASTQGLAGGPSSYEQYF. CDR3 nucleotide sequence: TGTGCCAGCACACAGGGACTAGCGGGAGGCCCTAGCTCCTACGAGCAGTACTTC. The rearrangement uses TRBV6-4 and TRBJ2-7, with TRBD2 matching 15 bases. CDR1 is MRHNA and CDR2 is SNTAGT in the germline V gene. The V segment lost 7 bases and the J segment 0 bases; nucleotides outside the gene matches: 10. CDR3 length: 18 amino acids.

This clonotype was seen many times. V usage is TRBV2 and J usage is TRBJ2-6; 7 bases align to TRBD2. The V gene end was trimmed by 4 bases and the J gene end by 3 bases; junction bases not matched to a gene: 12. Germline lookup yields CDR1 SNHLY and CDR2 FYNNEI. The CDR3 is 18 amino acids. CDR3 loop: CASSGHGEGIYGANVLTF. Here the CDR3 DNA reads TGTGCCAGCAGTGGTCATGGGGAGGGGATTTATGGGGCCAACGTCCTGACTTTC.

The J gene is TRBJ2-3, the V gene TRBV20-1; D uncertain. The length of the CDR3 is 13 residues. The V end lost 5 bases, the J end lost 2 bases, and 11 bases lay between the germline ends. Per germline, CDR1 DFQATT and CDR2 SNEGSKA (reference sequence). In DNA, the CDR3 is TGCAGTGCTTGGACGTACTACACAGATACGCAGTATTTT. As protein: CSAWTYYTDTQYF.

The V and J genes are TRBV28 and TRBJ1-5; a possible D gene is TRBD1 (5 bases). The germline gives CDR1 MDHEN, CDR2 SYDVKM. The V gene lost 2 bases and the J gene lost 5 bases, with 10 bases spanning the gap. The CDR3 consists of 14 residues. The CDR3 nucleotides read TGTGCCAGCAGTTTAGGGGGGGAGTATCAGCCCCAGCATTTT. Encoded protein: CASSLGGEYQPQHF.

This clonotype came up a few times. V gene TRBV9 combines with J gene TRBJ1-1; D is ambiguous. Germline V gene lookup returns CDR1 SGDLS and CDR2 YYNGEE. Trimming shortened V by 1 base and J by 1 base, and 5 bases separated the two germline ends. This CDR3 region has 13 residues. The CDR3 spells CASSVHPNTEAFF. The CDR3 region has the DNA TGTGCCAGCAGCGTACATCCGAACACTGAAGCTTTCTTT.

In its sample, this clonotype was seen a few times. The V call is TRBV7-9, the J call TRBJ2-1, with D perhaps TRBD1 (5 bases). Germline lookup yields CDR1 SEHNR and CDR2 FQNEAQ (reference sequence). The CDR3 runs to 15 residues. V dropped 2 bases and J dropped 4 bases, with 12 bases sitting between them. CDR3 coding DNA: TGTGCCAGCAGCTTACCCAGGGTCCAATACAATGAGCAGTTCTTC. Translating it yields CASSLPRVQYNEQFF.

In this sample, this clonotype turned up many times. The chain joins TRBV20-1 to TRBJ2-6; D gene unclear. CDR3 length equals 15 residues. Trimming removed 3 bases at V and 2 bases at J, with 11 bases between. Germline loops: CDR1 DFQATT, CDR2 SNEGSKA (reference sequence). The CDR3 here is CSARLPFAGANVLTF. In nucleotides, the CDR3 is TGCAGTGCTAGGCTACCGTTTGCTGGGGCCAACGTCCTGACTTTC.

In this sample, this clonotype turned up many times. The chain has TRBV20-1 and TRBJ1-2; no definite D call. The CDR3 extends over 15 amino acids. Germline lookup yields CDR1 DFQATT and CDR2 SNEGSKA (reference sequence). V lost 0 bases and J lost 4, with 15 bases in between. The CDR3 DNA sequence: TGCAGTGCTAGAGATCAAGGGCTTTATCTCTATGGCTACACCTTC. Residues: CSARDQGLYLYGYTF.